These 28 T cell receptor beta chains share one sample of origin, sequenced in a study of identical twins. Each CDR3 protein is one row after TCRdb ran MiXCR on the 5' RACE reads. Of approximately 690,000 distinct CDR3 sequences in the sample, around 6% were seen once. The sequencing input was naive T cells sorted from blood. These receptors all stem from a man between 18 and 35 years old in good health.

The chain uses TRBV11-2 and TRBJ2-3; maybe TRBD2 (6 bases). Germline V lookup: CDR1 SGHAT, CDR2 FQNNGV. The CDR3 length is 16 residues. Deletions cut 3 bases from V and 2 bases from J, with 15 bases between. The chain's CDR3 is CASSFARDRITDTQYF. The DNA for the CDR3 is TGTGCCAGCAGCTTTGCGCGGGACCGAATCACAGATACGCAGTATTTT.

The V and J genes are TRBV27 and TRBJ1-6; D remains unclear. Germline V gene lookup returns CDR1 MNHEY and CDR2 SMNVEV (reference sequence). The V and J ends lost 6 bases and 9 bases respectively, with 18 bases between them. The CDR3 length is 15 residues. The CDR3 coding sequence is TGTGCCAGCAGCTACCGGGCCCCCCGAGGTTCACCCCTCCACTTT. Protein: CASSYRAPRGSPLHF.

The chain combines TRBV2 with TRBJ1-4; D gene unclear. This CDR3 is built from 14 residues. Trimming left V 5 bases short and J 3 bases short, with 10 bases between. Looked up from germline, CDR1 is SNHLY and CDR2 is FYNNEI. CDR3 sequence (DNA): TGTGCCAGCAGTAAGACCGGGTCTAATGAAAAACTGTTTTTT. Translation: CASSKTGSNEKLFF.

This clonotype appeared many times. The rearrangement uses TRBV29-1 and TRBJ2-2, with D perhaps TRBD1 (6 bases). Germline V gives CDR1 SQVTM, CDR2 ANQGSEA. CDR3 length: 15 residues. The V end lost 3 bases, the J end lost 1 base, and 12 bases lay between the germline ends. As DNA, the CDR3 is TGCAGCGTTGAGTGGGGACACGTGAACACCGGGGAGCTGTTTTTT. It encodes CSVEWGHVNTGELFF.

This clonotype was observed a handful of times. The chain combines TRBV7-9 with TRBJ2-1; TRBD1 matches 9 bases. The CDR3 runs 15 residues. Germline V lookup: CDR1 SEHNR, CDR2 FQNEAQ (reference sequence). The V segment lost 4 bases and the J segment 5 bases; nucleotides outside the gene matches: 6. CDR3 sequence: CASSYPGQGDNEQFF. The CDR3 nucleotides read TGTGCCAGCAGCTACCCGGGACAGGGAGACAATGAGCAGTTCTTC. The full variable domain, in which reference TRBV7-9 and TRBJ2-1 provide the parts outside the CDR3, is DTGVSQNPRHKITKRGQNVTFRCDPISEHNRLYWYRQTLGQGPEFLTYFQNEAQLEKSRLLSDRFSAERPKGSFSTLEIQRTEQGDSAMYLCASSYPGQGDNEQFFGPGTRLTVL.

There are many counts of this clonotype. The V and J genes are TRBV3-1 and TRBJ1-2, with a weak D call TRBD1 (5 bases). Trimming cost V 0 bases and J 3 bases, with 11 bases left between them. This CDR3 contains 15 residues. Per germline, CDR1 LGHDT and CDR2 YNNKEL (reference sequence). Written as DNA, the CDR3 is TGTGCCAGCAGCCAAGATCTGCAGGGCTACTATGGCTACACCTTC. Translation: CASSQDLQGYYGYTF. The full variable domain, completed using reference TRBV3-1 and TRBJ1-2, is DTAVSQTPKYLVTQMGNDKSIKCEQNLGHDTMYWYKQDSKKFLKIMFSYNNKELIINETVPNRFSPKSPDKAHLNLHINSLELGDSAVYFCASSQDLQGYYGYTFGSGTRLTVV.

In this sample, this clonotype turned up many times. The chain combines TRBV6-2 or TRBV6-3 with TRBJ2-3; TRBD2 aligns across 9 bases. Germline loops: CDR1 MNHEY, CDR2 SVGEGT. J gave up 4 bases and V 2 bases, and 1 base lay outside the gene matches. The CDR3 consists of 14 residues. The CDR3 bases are TGTGCCAGCAGTTACGCGGGAGGGGCAGATACGCAGTATTTT. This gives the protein CASSYAGGADTQYF.

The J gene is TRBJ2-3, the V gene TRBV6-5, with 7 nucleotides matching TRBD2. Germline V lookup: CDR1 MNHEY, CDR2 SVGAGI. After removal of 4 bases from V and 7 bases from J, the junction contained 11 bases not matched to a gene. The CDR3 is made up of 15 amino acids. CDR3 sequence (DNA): TGTGCCAGCAGTTCTAGGACTAGAGGCCCGAATACGCAGTATTTT. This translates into CASSSRTRGPNTQYF.

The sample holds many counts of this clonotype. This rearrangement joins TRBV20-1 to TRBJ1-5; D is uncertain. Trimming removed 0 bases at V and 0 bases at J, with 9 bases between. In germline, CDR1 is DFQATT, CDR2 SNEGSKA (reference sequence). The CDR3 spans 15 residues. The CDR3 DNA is TGCAGTGCTAGAGATCAAGAGTATAGCAATCAGCCCCAGCATTTT. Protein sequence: CSARDQEYSNQPQHF.

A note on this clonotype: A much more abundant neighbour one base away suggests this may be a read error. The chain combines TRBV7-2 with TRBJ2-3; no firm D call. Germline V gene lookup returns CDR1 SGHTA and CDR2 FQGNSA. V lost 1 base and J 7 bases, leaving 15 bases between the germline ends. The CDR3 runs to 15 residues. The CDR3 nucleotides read TGTGCCAGCAGCTTAGGGGTAGTAGTGCGGAATACGCAGTATTTT. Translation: CASSLGVVVRNTQYF.

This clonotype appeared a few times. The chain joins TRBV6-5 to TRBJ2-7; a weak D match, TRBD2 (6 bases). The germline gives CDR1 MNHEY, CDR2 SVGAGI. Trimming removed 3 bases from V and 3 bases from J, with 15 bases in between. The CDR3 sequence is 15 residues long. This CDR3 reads CASSYTWGDLYEQYF. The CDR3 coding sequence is TGTGCCAGCAGTTATACTTGGGGGGACCTCTACGAGCAGTACTTC.

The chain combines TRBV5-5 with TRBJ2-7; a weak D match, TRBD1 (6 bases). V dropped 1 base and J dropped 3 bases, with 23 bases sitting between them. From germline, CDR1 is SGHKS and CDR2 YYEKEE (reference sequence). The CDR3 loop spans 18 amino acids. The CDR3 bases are TGTGCCAGCAGCTTGTCTGTCCGGCAGGGGATTATCTTCTACGAGCAGTACTTC. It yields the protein CASSLSVRQGIIFYEQYF.

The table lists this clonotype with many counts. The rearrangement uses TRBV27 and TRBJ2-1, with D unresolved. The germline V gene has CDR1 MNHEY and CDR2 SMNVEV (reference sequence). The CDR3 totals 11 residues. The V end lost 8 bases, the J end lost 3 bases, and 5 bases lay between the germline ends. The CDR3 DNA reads TGTGCCAGCGGGAACTACAATGAGCAGTTCTTC. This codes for CASGNYNEQFF.

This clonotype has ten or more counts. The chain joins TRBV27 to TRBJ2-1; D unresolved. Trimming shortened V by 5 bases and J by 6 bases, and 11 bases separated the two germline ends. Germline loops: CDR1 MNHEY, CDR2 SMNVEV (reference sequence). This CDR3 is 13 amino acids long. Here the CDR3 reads CASSRSRLNEQFF. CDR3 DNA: TGTGCCAGCAGTCGTAGCAGGCTCAATGAGCAGTTCTTC.

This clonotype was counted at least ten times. In DNA form, the CDR3 reads TGTGCCACCACAACGAGCGAGCAGTACTTC. Its translation is CATTTSEQYF. The chain joins TRBV21-1 to TRBJ2-7. TRBV21-1 represents a pseudogene. This CDR3 region has 10 residues.

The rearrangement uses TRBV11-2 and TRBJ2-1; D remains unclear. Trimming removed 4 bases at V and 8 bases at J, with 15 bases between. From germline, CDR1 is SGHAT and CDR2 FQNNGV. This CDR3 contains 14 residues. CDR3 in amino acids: CASSSAGGFYEQFF. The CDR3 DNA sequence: TGTGCCAGCAGCTCGGCTGGCGGTTTCTATGAGCAGTTCTTC.

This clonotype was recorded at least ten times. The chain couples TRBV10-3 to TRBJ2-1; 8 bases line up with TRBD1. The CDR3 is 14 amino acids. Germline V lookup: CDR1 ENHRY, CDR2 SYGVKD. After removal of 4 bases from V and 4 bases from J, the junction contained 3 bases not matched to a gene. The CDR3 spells CAISGGTGYNEQFF. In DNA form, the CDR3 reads TGTGCCATCAGTGGCGGGACAGGTTACAATGAGCAGTTCTTC.

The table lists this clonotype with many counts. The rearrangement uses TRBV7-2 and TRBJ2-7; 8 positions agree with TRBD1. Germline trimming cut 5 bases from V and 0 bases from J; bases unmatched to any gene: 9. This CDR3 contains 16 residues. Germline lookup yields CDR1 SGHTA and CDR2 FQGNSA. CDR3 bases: TGTGCCAGCAGCCTAACCGGACAGGGCAACTCCTACGAGCAGTACTTC. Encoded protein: CASSLTGQGNSYEQYF.

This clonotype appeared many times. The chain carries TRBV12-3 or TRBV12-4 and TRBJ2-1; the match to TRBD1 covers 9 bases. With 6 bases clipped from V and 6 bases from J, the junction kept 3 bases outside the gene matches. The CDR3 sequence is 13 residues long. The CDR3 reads CASRLTGGNEQFF. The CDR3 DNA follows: TGTGCCAGCAGGTTGACAGGGGGCAATGAGCAGTTCTTC.

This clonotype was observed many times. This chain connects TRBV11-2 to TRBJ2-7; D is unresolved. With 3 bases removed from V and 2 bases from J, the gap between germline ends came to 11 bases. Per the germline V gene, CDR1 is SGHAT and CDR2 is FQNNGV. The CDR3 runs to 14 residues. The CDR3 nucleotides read TGTGCCAGCAGCTTTGGTGGAGTAACCTACGAGCAGTACGTC. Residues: CASSFGGVTYEQYV.

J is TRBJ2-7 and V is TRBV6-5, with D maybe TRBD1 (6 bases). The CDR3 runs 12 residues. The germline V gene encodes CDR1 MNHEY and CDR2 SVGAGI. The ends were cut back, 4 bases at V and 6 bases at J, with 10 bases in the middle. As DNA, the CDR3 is TGTGCCAGCAGTTCCACAGGGTTCGAGCAGTACTTC. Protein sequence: CASSSTGFEQYF.

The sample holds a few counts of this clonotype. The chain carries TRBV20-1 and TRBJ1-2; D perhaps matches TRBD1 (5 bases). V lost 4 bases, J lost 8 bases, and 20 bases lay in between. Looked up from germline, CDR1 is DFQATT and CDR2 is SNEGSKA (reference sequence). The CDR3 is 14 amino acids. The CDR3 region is CSANRRAAGRGYTF. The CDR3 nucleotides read TGCAGTGCTAACAGGAGGGCAGCCGGGCGAGGCTACACCTTC.

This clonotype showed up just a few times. Written as DNA, the CDR3 is TGTGCCAGCAGCGTAGGGGGCTCGAACACCATATATTTT. It codes for CASSVGGSNTIYF. The J gene is TRBJ1-3, the V gene TRBV7-2, with 7 positions matching TRBD1. This CDR3 is built from 13 residues. Germline CDR1 SGHTA, CDR2 FQGNSA. V was clipped by 5 bases and J by 7 bases; unmatched bases: 5. The full variable domain, completed using reference TRBV7-2 and TRBJ1-3, is GAGVSQSPSNKVTEKGKDVELRCDPISGHTALYWYRQSLGQGLEFLIYFQGNSAPDKSGLPSDRFSAERTGGSVSTLTIQRTQQEDSAVYLCASSVGGSNTIYFGEGSWLTVV.

CDR3 in amino acids: CASSETNTGELFF. DNA of the CDR3: TGTGCCAGCAGTGAAACGAACACCGGGGAGCTGTTTTTT. This rearrangement joins TRBV6-1 to TRBJ2-2, with D unresolved. From germline, CDR1 is MNHNS and CDR2 SASEGT. The CDR3 has 13 residues. V was pared by 2 bases and J by 0 bases, with 1 base between.

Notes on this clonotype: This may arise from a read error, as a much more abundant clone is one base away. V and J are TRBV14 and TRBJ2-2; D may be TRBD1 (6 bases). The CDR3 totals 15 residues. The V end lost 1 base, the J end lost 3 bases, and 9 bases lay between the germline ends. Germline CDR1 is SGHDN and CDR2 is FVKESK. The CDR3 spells CASSQGQDYTGELFF. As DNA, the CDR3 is TGTGCCAGCAGCCAAGGACAGGACTACACCGGGGAGCTGTTTTTT.

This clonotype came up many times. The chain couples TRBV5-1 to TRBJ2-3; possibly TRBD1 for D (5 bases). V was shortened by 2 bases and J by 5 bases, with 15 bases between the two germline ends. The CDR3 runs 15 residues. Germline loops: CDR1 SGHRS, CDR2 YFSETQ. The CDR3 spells CASSLSARAKDTQYF. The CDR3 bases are TGCGCCAGCAGCTTATCCGCCAGGGCCAAAGATACGCAGTATTTT. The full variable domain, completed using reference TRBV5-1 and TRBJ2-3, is KAGVTQTPRYLIKTRGQQVTLSCSPISGHRSVSWYQQTPGQGLQFLFEYFSETQRNKGNFPGRFSGRQFSNSRSEMNVSTLELGDSALYLCASSLSARAKDTQYFGPGTRLTVL.

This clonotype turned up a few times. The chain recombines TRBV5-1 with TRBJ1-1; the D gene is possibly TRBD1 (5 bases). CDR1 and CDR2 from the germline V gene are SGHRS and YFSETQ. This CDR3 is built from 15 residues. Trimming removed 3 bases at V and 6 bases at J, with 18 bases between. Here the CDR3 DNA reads TGCGCCAGCAGCTCGCGGGACTCTCTGGGGGCTGAAGCTTTCTTT. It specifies CASSSRDSLGAEAFF.

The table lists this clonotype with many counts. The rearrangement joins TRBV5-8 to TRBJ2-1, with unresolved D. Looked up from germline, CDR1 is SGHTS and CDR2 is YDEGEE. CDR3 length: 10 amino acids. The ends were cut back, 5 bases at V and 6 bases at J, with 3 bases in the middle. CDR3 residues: CASRFNEQFF. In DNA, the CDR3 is TGTGCCAGCAGATTCAATGAGCAGTTCTTC.